This T cell receptor beta chain was sequenced in a study of T cells in Graves' hyperthyroidism and ophthalmopathy. RNA transcripts were the template for amplifying TCR beta CDR3 regions. The HTBI primer set was used in a first-round RT-PCR of the TCR CDR3. TCRdb reprocessed the multiplex PCR reads with MiXCR, giving one entry per CDR3 protein. This repertoire shows hundreds of thousands of distinct CDR3 sequences, roughly 37% found once; its top ten account for approximately 8.7%. This clonotype was observed a handful of times. Graves' hyperthyroidism qualified as stable when ophthalmopathy did not progress within 18 months. The authors took PBMCs from 8.5 to 10 ml fresh peripheral blood. The V and J ends lost 9 bases and 1 base respectively, with 10 bases between them. There are 12 residues in the CDR3. Germline CDR1 is SGHTA and CDR2 is FQGNSA.

The sample was blood. This TCR was sampled from a man aged 18 to 30 with Graves' hyperthyroidism. V gene TRBV7-2 combines with J gene TRBJ2-7; perhaps TRBD1 as D (5 bases). As DNA, the CDR3 is TGTGCCAGACCGACAGAATCCTACGAGCAGTACTTC. Protein product: CARPTESYEQYF.